A selection of T cell receptor beta chains follows, all from one sample in a study of blood T cell repertoires in COVID-19. TCRdb's table, derived via immunoSEQ multiplex PCR, lists solely in-frame clones and lacks some. The sample lists about 140,000 clones; roughly 80% were seen once. The sequenced material came from peripheral blood. The receptor set was obtained from a man aged 50 to 60 with acute or convalescent COVID-19. Each CDR3 is given with its conserved first and last residue. A D gene is named only where the DNA matches it firmly. Size values are once, few and many counts, or a class for expanded clones, and some rows have none.

abundance: NA; len: 15; v_gene: TRBV18; d_gene: TRBD1; j_gene: TRBJ1-3; CDR3nt: TGTGCCAGCTCACCAACACAGGGGCCTGGAAACACCATATATTTT; CDR3aa: CASSPTQGPGNTIYF
abundance: once; len: 16; v_gene: TRBV25-1; d_gene: TRBD1; j_gene: TRBJ2-7; CDR3nt: TGTGCCAGCAGTGGAGAGAAGACAGGGGGCCGTTACGAGCAGTACTTC; CDR3aa: CASSGEKTGGRYEQYF
abundance: once; len: 15; v_gene: TRBV4-1; d_gene: NA; j_gene: TRBJ2-1; CDR3nt: TGCGCCAGCAGCCAAGGACAGGATAGCTACAATGAGCAGTTCTTC; CDR3aa: CASSQGQDSYNEQFF
abundance: NA; len: 15; v_gene: TRBV5-6; d_gene: NA; j_gene: TRBJ1-4; CDR3nt: TGTGCCAGCAGCTTGTTCGACACAACTAATGAAAAACTGTTTTTT; CDR3aa: CASSLFDTTNEKLFF
abundance: NA; len: 15; v_gene: TRBV9; d_gene: TRBD1; j_gene: TRBJ1-2; CDR3nt: TGTGCCAGCAGCGTTGGGACAGGGGGATCGGGAGGCTACACCTTC; CDR3aa: CASSVGTGGSGGYTF
abundance: once; len: 16; v_gene: TRBV5-1; d_gene: NA; j_gene: TRBJ1-1; CDR3nt: TGCGCCAGCAGCCCTGGGCCCCGGGGCGGGGGCACTGAAGCTTTCTTT; CDR3aa: CASSPGPRGGGTEAFF
abundance: NA; len: 15; v_gene: TRBV18; d_gene: TRBD1; j_gene: TRBJ1-2; CDR3nt: TGTGCCAGCTCAGAAGCGGGACAGGACGACGATGGCTACACCTTC; CDR3aa: CASSEAGQDDDGYTF
abundance: NA; len: 13; v_gene: TRBV15; d_gene: NA; j_gene: TRBJ1-3; CDR3nt: TGTGCCACCAGCGTAGACAAGTCAAACACCATATATTTT; CDR3aa: CATSVDKSNTIYF
abundance: NA; len: 16; v_gene: TRBV4-1; d_gene: NA; j_gene: TRBJ1-4; CDR3nt: TGCGCCAGCAGCCAGGGCCAGGGGTATCGAACTGAAAAACTGTTTTTT; CDR3aa: CASSQGQGYRTEKLFF
abundance: NA; len: 14; v_gene: TRBV11-1; d_gene: TRBD1; j_gene: TRBJ1-1; CDR3nt: TGTGCCAGCAGCTATCTCTCAGGGGGCACTGAAGCTTTCTTT; CDR3aa: CASSYLSGGTEAFF
abundance: NA; len: 17; v_gene: TRBV5-1; d_gene: TRBD2; j_gene: TRBJ2-1; CDR3nt: TGCGCCAGCAGCTCTACAATGACTAGCGGGGGCCGTCATGAGCAGTTCTTC; CDR3aa: CASSSTMTSGGRHEQFF
abundance: NA; len: 17; v_gene: TRBV19; d_gene: NA; j_gene: TRBJ2-7; CDR3nt: TGTGCCAGTAGTGCCGGGTTACAGGGCGGTGGGTCCTACGAGCAGTACTTC; CDR3aa: CASSAGLQGGGSYEQYF
abundance: NA; len: 15; v_gene: TRBV5-1; d_gene: NA; j_gene: TRBJ1-1; CDR3nt: TGCGCCAGCAGCGCCAGACAGAACATGAACACTGAAGCTTTCTTT; CDR3aa: CASSARQNMNTEAFF
abundance: NA; len: 14; v_gene: TRBV30; d_gene: NA; j_gene: TRBJ1-2; CDR3nt: TGTGCCTGGAGCTGGACAGTAGCTAACTATGGCTACACCTTC; CDR3aa: CAWSWTVANYGYTF
abundance: NA; len: 16; v_gene: TRBV9; d_gene: NA; j_gene: TRBJ2-2; CDR3nt: TGTGCCAGCAGCGTAGTGGGGCATTTTGAGATCGGGGAGCTGTTTTTT; CDR3aa: CASSVVGHFEIGELFF
abundance: NA; len: 16; v_gene: TRBV21-1; d_gene: NA; j_gene: TRBJ1-6; CDR3nt: TGTGCCAGCAGCAATTTAGGGAGCTCCTATAATTCACCCCTCCACTTT; CDR3aa: CASSNLGSSYNSPLHF
abundance: NA; len: 16; v_gene: TRBV11-3; d_gene: TRBD2; j_gene: TRBJ2-3; CDR3nt: TGTGCCAGCAGGGGACTAGCGGGGGGGCTTAGAGATACGCAGTATTTT; CDR3aa: CASRGLAGGLRDTQYF
abundance: once; len: 16; v_gene: TRBV18; d_gene: NA; j_gene: TRBJ1-3; CDR3nt: TGTGCCAGCTCACCTCGGACGGGAGACTCTGGAAACACCATATATTTT; CDR3aa: CASSPRTGDSGNTIYF
abundance: few; len: 14; v_gene: TRBV6-4; d_gene: TRBD1; j_gene: TRBJ2-1; CDR3nt: TGTGCCAGCAGTTTGGAGACAGGGAACAATGAGCAGTTCTTC; CDR3aa: CASSLETGNNEQFF
abundance: NA; len: 16; v_gene: TRBV9; d_gene: NA; j_gene: TRBJ2-6; CDR3nt: TGTGCCAGCAGCGCACAGGTTTTCTCTGGGGCCAACGTCCTGACTTTC; CDR3aa: CASSAQVFSGANVLTF
abundance: few; len: 17; v_gene: TRBV4-2; d_gene: NA; j_gene: TRBJ1-4; CDR3nt: TGTGCCAGCAGCCAGGCCCCCCAGGGAACAACTAATGAAAAACTGTTTTTT; CDR3aa: CASSQAPQGTTNEKLFF
abundance: once; len: 15; v_gene: TRBV19; d_gene: TRBD1; j_gene: TRBJ1-5; CDR3nt: TGTGCCAGTAGCTCGACAGGGAACGTCAATCAGCCCCAGCATTTT; CDR3aa: CASSSTGNVNQPQHF
abundance: NA; len: 15; v_gene: TRBV6-5; d_gene: NA; j_gene: TRBJ1-5; CDR3nt: TGTGCCAGCACCGTCACCGGTTATAGCAATCAGCCCCAGCATTTT; CDR3aa: CASTVTGYSNQPQHF
abundance: NA; len: 17; v_gene: TRBV28; d_gene: TRBD1; j_gene: TRBJ1-2; CDR3nt: TGTGCCAGCAGTTTATCGGAGACAGGGGGCCGGGGCAATGGCTACACCTTC; CDR3aa: CASSLSETGGRGNGYTF
abundance: NA; len: 15; v_gene: TRBV14; d_gene: NA; j_gene: TRBJ2-5; CDR3nt: TGTGCCAGCAGCCAAGTCGCGGGGTCGGCAGAGACCCAGTACTTC; CDR3aa: CASSQVAGSAETQYF
abundance: NA; len: 15; v_gene: TRBV2; d_gene: NA; j_gene: TRBJ1-2; CDR3nt: TGTGCCAGCACCATAGAACTCAAGCAACACTATGGCTACACCTTC; CDR3aa: CASTIELKQHYGYTF
abundance: NA; len: 15; v_gene: TRBV27; d_gene: TRBD2; j_gene: TRBJ2-3; CDR3nt: TGTGCCAGCAGTTTACGGGGGGGCCCAACAGATACGCAGTATTTT; CDR3aa: CASSLRGGPTDTQYF
abundance: NA; len: 14; v_gene: TRBV5-1; d_gene: NA; j_gene: TRBJ1-4; CDR3nt: TGCGCCAGCAGCTTAAACAGCGGGGATGAAAAACTGTTTTTT; CDR3aa: CASSLNSGDEKLFF
abundance: few; len: 17; v_gene: TRBV4-2; d_gene: NA; j_gene: TRBJ1-6; CDR3nt: TGTGCCAGCAGCGCACAGGGATTCGGTTCCTATAATTCACCCCTCCACTTT; CDR3aa: CASSAQGFGSYNSPLHF
abundance: NA; len: 15; v_gene: TRBV6-9; d_gene: TRBD1; j_gene: TRBJ1-1; CDR3nt: TGTGCCAGCCAGGGACAGGGGGCTCTGAACACTGAAGCTTTCTTT; CDR3aa: CASQGQGALNTEAFF
abundance: NA; len: 15; v_gene: TRBV19; d_gene: NA; j_gene: TRBJ1-2; CDR3nt: TGTGCCAGTACCGACAGTACCTACTCTCCTTATGGCTACACCTTC; CDR3aa: CASTDSTYSPYGYTF
abundance: NA; len: 15; v_gene: TRBV18; d_gene: NA; j_gene: TRBJ2-6; CDR3nt: TGTGCCAGCTCACCCGGGGACTCTGGGGCCAACGTCCTGACTTTC; CDR3aa: CASSPGDSGANVLTF
abundance: NA; len: 16; v_gene: TRBV5-1; d_gene: TRBD1; j_gene: TRBJ1-3; CDR3nt: TGCGCCAGCAGCTCGAACCGGGACAGCTCTGGAAACACCATATATTTT; CDR3aa: CASSSNRDSSGNTIYF
abundance: NA; len: 16; v_gene: TRBV7-9; d_gene: TRBD1; j_gene: TRBJ2-7; CDR3nt: TGTGCCAGCAGCTCCCCGGGACAGGGCACCTCCTACGAGCAGTACTTC; CDR3aa: CASSSPGQGTSYEQYF
abundance: many; len: 15; v_gene: TRBV6-1; d_gene: NA; j_gene: TRBJ1-6; CDR3nt: TGTGCCAGCAGTGAAAGTAGGCAGGGCCGGTCACCCCTCCACTTT; CDR3aa: CASSESRQGRSPLHF
abundance: NA; len: 14; v_gene: TRBV29-1; d_gene: TRBD1; j_gene: TRBJ1-2; CDR3nt: TGCAGCGTTGAGAACCTCGGGACAGGGTTTGGCTACACCTTC; CDR3aa: CSVENLGTGFGYTF
abundance: NA; len: 18; v_gene: TRBV10-2; d_gene: NA; j_gene: TRBJ1-5; CDR3nt: TGCGCCAGCAGTCTGGGACGCGGGGGTGGGGGGGAGAATCAGCCCCAGCATTTT; CDR3aa: CASSLGRGGGGENQPQHF
abundance: few; len: 14; v_gene: TRBV23-1; d_gene: TRBD1; j_gene: TRBJ1-2; CDR3nt: TGCGCCAGCAGTCAGGACAGGGGTAGCTATGGCTACACCTTC; CDR3aa: CASSQDRGSYGYTF
abundance: NA; len: 15; v_gene: TRBV19; d_gene: NA; j_gene: TRBJ1-3; CDR3nt: TGTGCCAGTAGTCCTCAAGCGGACTCCGGAAACACCATATATTTT; CDR3aa: CASSPQADSGNTIYF
abundance: NA; len: 15; v_gene: TRBV7-8; d_gene: TRBD1; j_gene: TRBJ2-7; CDR3nt: TGTGCCAGCAGGCCGCATGGGACAGAACCCTACGAGCAGTACTTC; CDR3aa: CASRPHGTEPYEQYF
abundance: NA; len: 15; v_gene: TRBV7-2; d_gene: TRBD2; j_gene: TRBJ2-4; CDR3nt: TGTGCCAGCAGCTTATCAAGCGGGGGAAAAAACATTCAGTACTTC; CDR3aa: CASSLSSGGKNIQYF
abundance: NA; len: 13; v_gene: TRBV18; d_gene: NA; j_gene: TRBJ1-2; CDR3nt: TGTGCCAGCTCACCGGGACTTTCAGATGGCTACACCTTC; CDR3aa: CASSPGLSDGYTF
abundance: NA; len: 15; v_gene: TRBV5-1; d_gene: NA; j_gene: TRBJ1-1; CDR3nt: TGCGCCAGCAGCTTGGTTATAGGGGCGGACACTGAAGCTTTCTTT; CDR3aa: CASSLVIGADTEAFF
abundance: NA; len: 15; v_gene: TRBV9; d_gene: NA; j_gene: TRBJ2-2; CDR3nt: TGTGCCAGCAGCGTAGATTCGGGGTCGGGCGGGGAGCTGTTTTTT; CDR3aa: CASSVDSGSGGELFF
abundance: NA; len: 16; v_gene: TRBV5-1; d_gene: NA; j_gene: TRBJ2-3; CDR3nt: TGCGCCAGCAGCTTGTTTCGGGGAGGCCCCTCAGATACGCAGTATTTT; CDR3aa: CASSLFRGGPSDTQYF
abundance: NA; len: 17; v_gene: TRBV11-2; d_gene: TRBD1; j_gene: TRBJ1-1; CDR3nt: TGTGCCAGCAGCTTATCCTTGATAGGACAGGGTTCGTACGGAGCTTTCTTT; CDR3aa: CASSLSLIGQGSYGAFF
abundance: NA; len: 13; v_gene: TRBV29-1; d_gene: NA; j_gene: TRBJ1-4; CDR3nt: TGCAGCGGGATATACAGGGATAATGAAAAACTGTTTTTT; CDR3aa: CSGIYRDNEKLFF
abundance: NA; len: 14; v_gene: TRBV2; d_gene: TRBD1; j_gene: TRBJ1-2; CDR3nt: TGTGCCAGCAGGAGGACAGGGTGGGACTATGGCTACACCTTC; CDR3aa: CASRRTGWDYGYTF
abundance: NA; len: 14; v_gene: TRBV4-1; d_gene: TRBD1; j_gene: TRBJ1-2; CDR3nt: TGCGCCAGCAGCCGTGGACAGGGGAATGGCGGCTACACCTTC; CDR3aa: CASSRGQGNGGYTF
abundance: NA; len: 14; v_gene: TRBV19; d_gene: NA; j_gene: TRBJ1-5; CDR3nt: TGTGCCAGTGGAACCCAGGATAGCAATCAGCCCCAGCATTTT; CDR3aa: CASGTQDSNQPQHF
abundance: NA; len: 13; v_gene: TRBV6-1; d_gene: NA; j_gene: TRBJ1-3; CDR3nt: TGTGCCAGCAGTGAACAGTCTGGAAACACCATATATTTT; CDR3aa: CASSEQSGNTIYF
abundance: NA; len: 13; v_gene: TRBV12-3/TRBV12-4; d_gene: TRBD1; j_gene: TRBJ1-1; CDR3nt: TGTGCCAGCAAACTGAACCGACAGGGTGAGGCTTTCTTT; CDR3aa: CASKLNRQGEAFF
abundance: NA; len: 22; v_gene: TRBV21-1; d_gene: NA; j_gene: TRBJ1-5; CDR3nt: TGTGCCAGCAGCAAAGAAACCCTAGGGGACAGGGGGCTTTGCGGGAGCAATCAGCCCCAGCATTTT; CDR3aa: CASSKETLGDRGLCGSNQPQHF
abundance: NA; len: 20; v_gene: TRBV4-1; d_gene: TRBD1; j_gene: TRBJ1-6; CDR3nt: TGCGCCAGCAGCCAAGATCTATCGCGGACAGGGAGCTCCTATAATTCACCCCTCCACTTT; CDR3aa: CASSQDLSRTGSSYNSPLHF
abundance: NA; len: 15; v_gene: TRBV6-1; d_gene: TRBD2; j_gene: TRBJ2-1; CDR3nt: TGTGCCAGCAGTGACCTAGCGGGGGAATACAATGAGCAGTTCTTC; CDR3aa: CASSDLAGEYNEQFF
abundance: NA; len: 15; v_gene: TRBV29-1; d_gene: TRBD1; j_gene: TRBJ1-2; CDR3nt: TGCAGCGTTGCGGACAGGGTGGTCCAACTCGTAGGCTACACCTTC; CDR3aa: CSVADRVVQLVGYTF
abundance: NA; len: 15; v_gene: TRBV5-1; d_gene: TRBD1; j_gene: TRBJ2-7; CDR3nt: TGCGCCAGCAGCTTACAACAGGGGTCACCCTACGAGCAGTACTTC; CDR3aa: CASSLQQGSPYEQYF
abundance: NA; len: 14; v_gene: TRBV6-5; d_gene: NA; j_gene: TRBJ2-7; CDR3nt: TGTGCCAGCAGTTACTCCAGGTCTACCTACGAGCAGTACTTC; CDR3aa: CASSYSRSTYEQYF